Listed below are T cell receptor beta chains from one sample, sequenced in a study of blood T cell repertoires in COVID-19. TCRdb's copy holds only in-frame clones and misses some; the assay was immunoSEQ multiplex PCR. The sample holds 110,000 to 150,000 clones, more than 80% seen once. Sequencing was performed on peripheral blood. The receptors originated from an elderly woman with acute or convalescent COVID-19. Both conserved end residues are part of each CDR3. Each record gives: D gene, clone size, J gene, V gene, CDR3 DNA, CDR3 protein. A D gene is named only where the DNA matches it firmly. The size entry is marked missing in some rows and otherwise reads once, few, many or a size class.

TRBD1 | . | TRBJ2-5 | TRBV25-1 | TGTGCCAGCAGGGACAGGTACCAAGAGACCCAGTACTTC | CASRDRYQETQYF
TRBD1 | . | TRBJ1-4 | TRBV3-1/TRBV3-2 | TGTGCCAGCAGCCACTTAAGACAGGGGGGCGAAAAACTGTTTTTT | CASSHLRQGGEKLFF
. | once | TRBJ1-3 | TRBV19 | TGTGCCAGTAGTAGAGGCCGTGGAAACACCATATATTTT | CASSRGRGNTIYF
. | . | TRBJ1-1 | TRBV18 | TGTGCCAGCCGCCGTGACGAGGGGAACACTGAAGCTTTCTTT | CASRRDEGNTEAFF
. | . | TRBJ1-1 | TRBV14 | TGTGCCAGCAGCCAACTAGAGAACACTGAAGCTTTCTTT | CASSQLENTEAFF
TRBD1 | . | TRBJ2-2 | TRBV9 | TGTGCCAGCAGTGGGACAGTTTCGTCAGCCACCGGGGAGCTGTTTTTT | CASSGTVSSATGELFF
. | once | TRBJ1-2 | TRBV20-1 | TGCAGTGCTAGTACCCAGACAGGCTATGGCTACACCTTC | CSASTQTGYGYTF
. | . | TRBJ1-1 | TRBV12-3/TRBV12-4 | TGTGCCAGCGTCAGGGGAGAAAACACTGAAGCTTTCTTT | CASVRGENTEAFF
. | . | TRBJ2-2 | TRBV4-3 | TGCGCCAGCAGCCAAGCAGGGATAAACACCGGGGAGCTGTTTTTT | CASSQAGINTGELFF
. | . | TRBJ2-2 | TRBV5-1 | TGCGCCAGCAGCTTAGGGGACACTACGAACACCGGGGAGCTGTTTTTT | CASSLGDTTNTGELFF
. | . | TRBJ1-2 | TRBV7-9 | TGTGCCAGCAGCTTAGTAAAGACTTATAACTATGGCTACACCTTC | CASSLVKTYNYGYTF
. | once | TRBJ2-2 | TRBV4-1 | TGCGCCAGCAGCCAACCGGGGACAACCGGGGAGCTGTTTTTT | CASSQPGTTGELFF
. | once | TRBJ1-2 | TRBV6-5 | TGTGCCAGCAGCGACACTAACTATGGCTACACCTTC | CASSDTNYGYTF
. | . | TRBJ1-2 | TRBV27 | TGTGCCAGCAGTCCCCCGGGACACAACTATGGCTACACCTTC | CASSPPGHNYGYTF
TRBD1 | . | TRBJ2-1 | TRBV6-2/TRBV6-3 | TGTGCCAGCAGTGCGACAGGGTCGCTCCGGCGGTTCTTC | CASSATGSLRRFF
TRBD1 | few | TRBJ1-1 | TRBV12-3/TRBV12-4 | TGTGCCAGCACCGACAGGGGACCCACTGAAGCTTTCTTT | CASTDRGPTEAFF
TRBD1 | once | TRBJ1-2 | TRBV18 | TGTGCCAGCTCACCCCGGACAGGGAGCGACTATGGCTACACCTTC | CASSPRTGSDYGYTF
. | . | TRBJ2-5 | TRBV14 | TGTGCCAGCAGCCAAGAGGCGAGGTCGGGGACCCAGTACTTC | CASSQEARSGTQYF
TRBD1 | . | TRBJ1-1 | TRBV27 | TGTGCCAGCAGGGGGACACTGGGGACAGGGCGCACTGAAGCTTTCTTT | CASRGTLGTGRTEAFF
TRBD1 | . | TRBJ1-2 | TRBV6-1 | TGTGCCAGCAGTGGCCTTGTGGGCCCGGGACAGAACTATGGCTACACCTTC | CASSGLVGPGQNYGYTF
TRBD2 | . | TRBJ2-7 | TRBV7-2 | TGTGCCAGCAGCCTCCGGACTAGCGGGGGTGTTTACGAGCAGTACTTC | CASSLRTSGGVYEQYF
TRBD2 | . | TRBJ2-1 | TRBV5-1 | TGCGCCAGCAGCTTGCTGACTAGCGGGGGGCCACATGAGCAGTTCTTC | CASSLLTSGGPHEQFF
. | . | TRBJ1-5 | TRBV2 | TGTGCCAGCAGCTCCACACGGGGGGTATACGGAAGCAATCAGCCCCAGCATTTT | CASSSTRGVYGSNQPQHF
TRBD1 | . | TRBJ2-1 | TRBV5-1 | TGCGCCAGCAGCGCCGGGACAGGGGCCTACAATGAGCAGTTCTTC | CASSAGTGAYNEQFF
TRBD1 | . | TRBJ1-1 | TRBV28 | TGTGCCAGCAGTAGACCTACCGGGACAGGCACTGAAGCTTTCTTT | CASSRPTGTGTEAFF
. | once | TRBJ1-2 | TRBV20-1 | TGCAGTGCTCCGCTAAACTATGGCTACACCTTC | CSAPLNYGYTF
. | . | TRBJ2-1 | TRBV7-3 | TGTGCCAGCAGCCCTCCTGGCGGCGCAAATGAGCAGTTCTTC | CASSPPGGANEQFF
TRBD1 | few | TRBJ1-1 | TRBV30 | TGTGCCTGGGCCCAGGACAGGGGCACTGAAGCTTTCTTT | CAWAQDRGTEAFF
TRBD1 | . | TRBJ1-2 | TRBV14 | TGTGCCAGCAGCTACAGGGGGCGCGATGGCTACACCTTC | CASSYRGRDGYTF
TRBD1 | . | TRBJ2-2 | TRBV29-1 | TGCAGCGTTGTTAGGGGGCGGAACGGGGAGCTGTTTTTT | CSVVRGRNGELFF
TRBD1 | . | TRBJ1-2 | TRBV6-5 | TGTGCCAGCAGTCCTGGACAGGGCAGGAACTATGGCTACACCTTC | CASSPGQGRNYGYTF